This TCR beta chain was identified in a study of blood T cells in healthy people across ages. Regarding the study as a whole: Naive T cell percentage and TCR beta diversity correlated strongly.

A second roughly 6 to 12 cycle PCR used barcoded and J-beta primers. CDR3-containing paired-end reads numbered at least 3 million in each sample. TCRdb called the 5' RACE reads again in MiXCR, with one record for every CDR3 protein. The repertoire has almost 550,000 distinct CDR3 sequences, about 25% of them found once; the top ten carry 8.7%. V lost 4 bases to trimming and J lost 6 bases; unmatched junction nucleotides: 4. CDR1 is LGHDT and CDR2 is YNNKEL in the germline V gene (reference sequence). The CDR3 runs 15 residues. Concerning this clonotype: Its antigen is not known.

This same sample was also part of a study on T cells of mothers and their children. This second study says: A few healthy Caucasian mothers, along with their six children, served as the donors.

Sequencing was done on a sample of blood. This chain uses TRBV3-1 with TRBJ2-1; the match to TRBD2 covers 12 bases. The sequence came from a boy between 10 and 17 years old in good health. The CDR3 DNA follows: TGTGCCAGCAGCCGACTAGCGGGAGCAGGCAATGAGCAGTTCTTC. Translated, it gives CASSRLAGAGNEQFF.